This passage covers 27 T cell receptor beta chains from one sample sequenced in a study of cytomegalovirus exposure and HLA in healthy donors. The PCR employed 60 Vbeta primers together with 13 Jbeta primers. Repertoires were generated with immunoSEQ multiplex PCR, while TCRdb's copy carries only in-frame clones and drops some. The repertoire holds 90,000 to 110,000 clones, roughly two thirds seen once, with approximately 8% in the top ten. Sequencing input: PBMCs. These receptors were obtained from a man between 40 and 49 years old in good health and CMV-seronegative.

DNA of the CDR3: TGCGCCAGCAGCTTGGGAGCGAACACTGAAGCTTTCTTT. Its translation: CASSLGANTEAFF. The V call is TRBV5-1, the J call TRBJ1-1, with D uncertain. Trimming removed 0 bases at V and 1 base at J, with 4 bases between. Germline CDR1 SGHRS, CDR2 YFSETQ. This CDR3 comprises 13 residues. The complete variable domain, with remaining parts taken from reference TRBV5-1 and TRBJ1-1, reads KAGVTQTPRYLIKTRGQQVTLSCSPISGHRSVSWYQQTPGQGLQFLFEYFSETQRNKGNFPGRFSGRQFSNSRSEMNVSTLELGDSALYLCASSLGANTEAFFGQGTRLTVV.

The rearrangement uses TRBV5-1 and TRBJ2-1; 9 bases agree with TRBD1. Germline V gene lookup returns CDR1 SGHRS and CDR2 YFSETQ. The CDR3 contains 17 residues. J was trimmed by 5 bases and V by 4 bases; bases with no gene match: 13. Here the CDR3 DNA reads TGCGCCAGCAGCCTAAGGACAGGGGATTTCATCGACAATGAGCAGTTCTTC. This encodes CASSLRTGDFIDNEQFF.

CDR3 bases: TGTGCCAGCAGCTTCATGGGACAGGGGAAAGAGACCCAGTACTTC. This sequence encodes CASSFMGQGKETQYF. The chain combines TRBV7-9 with TRBJ2-5, with 10 positions matching TRBD1. V lost 3 bases, J lost 3 bases, and 4 bases stayed unmatched. This CDR3 is 15 amino acids long. Germline assignment: CDR1 SEHNR and CDR2 FQNEAQ (reference sequence).

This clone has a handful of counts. The CDR3 protein is CASSPRDIQGYGYTF. The CDR3 DNA sequence: TGTGCCAGCAGCCCCCGAGACATACAGGGCTATGGCTACACCTTC. This chain links TRBV11-2 with TRBJ1-2; D is possibly TRBD1 (6 bases). Germline CDR1 is SGHAT and CDR2 is FQNNGV. The ends were cut back, 5 bases at V and 4 bases at J, with 17 bases in the middle. The CDR3 has 15 amino acids.

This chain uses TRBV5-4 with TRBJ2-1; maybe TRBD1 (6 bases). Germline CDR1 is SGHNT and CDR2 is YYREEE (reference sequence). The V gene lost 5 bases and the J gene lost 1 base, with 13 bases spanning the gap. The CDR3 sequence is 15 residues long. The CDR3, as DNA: TGTGCCAGCAGTTCGACAGGATCTTCCTACAATGAGCAGTTCTTC. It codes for CASSSTGSSYNEQFF.

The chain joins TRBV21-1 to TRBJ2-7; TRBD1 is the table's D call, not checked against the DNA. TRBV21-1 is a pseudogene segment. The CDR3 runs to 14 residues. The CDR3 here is CASRWTGVYGEQYF. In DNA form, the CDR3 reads TGTGCCAGCAGGTGGACAGGGGTGTACGGCGAGCAGTACTTC.

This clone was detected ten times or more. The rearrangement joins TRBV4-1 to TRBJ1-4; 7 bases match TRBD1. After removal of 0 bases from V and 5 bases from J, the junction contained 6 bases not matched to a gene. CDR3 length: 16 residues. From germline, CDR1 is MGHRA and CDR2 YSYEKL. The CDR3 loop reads CASSQDQRGQNEKLFF. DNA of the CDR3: TGCGCCAGCAGCCAAGATCAGAGGGGGCAAAATGAAAAACTGTTTTTT.

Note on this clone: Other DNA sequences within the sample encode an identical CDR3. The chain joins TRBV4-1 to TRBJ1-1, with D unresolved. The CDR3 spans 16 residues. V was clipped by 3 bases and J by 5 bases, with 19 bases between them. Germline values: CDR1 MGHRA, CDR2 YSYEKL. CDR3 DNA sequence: TGCGCCAGCAGCCAGGTTCTCAGACCAGGTGGGACTGAAGCTTTCTTT. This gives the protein CASSQVLRPGGTEAFF.

CDR3 region: CASSEHRGRLGELFF. The CDR3 DNA sequence: TGTGCCAGCAGTGAACACAGGGGGCGCCTCGGGGAGCTGTTTTTT. The chain has TRBV2 and TRBJ2-2; 9 bases align to TRBD1. V lost 2 bases to trimming and J lost 7 bases; unmatched junction nucleotides: 5. Germline V gene data show CDR1 as SNHLY and CDR2 as FYNNEI. The CDR3 covers 15 residues.

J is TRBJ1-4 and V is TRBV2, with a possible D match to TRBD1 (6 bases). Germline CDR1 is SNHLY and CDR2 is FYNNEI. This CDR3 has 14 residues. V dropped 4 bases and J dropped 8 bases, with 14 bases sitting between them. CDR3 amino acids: CASSAGTRGEKLFF. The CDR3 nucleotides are TGTGCCAGCAGTGCCGGGACAAGGGGAGAAAAACTGTTTTTT.

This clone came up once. The CDR3 bases are TGTGCCAGCAGCTCTAGCGGGGGGGCCCTAAGGAATGAGCAGTTCTTC. This gives the protein CASSSSGGALRNEQFF. This chain connects TRBV7-3 to TRBJ2-1, with 12 nucleotides matching TRBD2. Germline assignment: CDR1 SGHTA and CDR2 FQGTGA. This CDR3 is 16 amino acids long. With 4 bases clipped from V and 7 bases from J, the junction kept 8 bases outside the gene matches.

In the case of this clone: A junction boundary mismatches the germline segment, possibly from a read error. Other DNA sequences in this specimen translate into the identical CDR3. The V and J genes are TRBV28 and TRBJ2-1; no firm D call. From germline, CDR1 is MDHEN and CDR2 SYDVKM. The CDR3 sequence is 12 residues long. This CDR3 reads CASSPSRGEQFF. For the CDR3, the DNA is TGCGCCAGCAGCCCCTCTCGAGGTGAGCAGTTCTTC.

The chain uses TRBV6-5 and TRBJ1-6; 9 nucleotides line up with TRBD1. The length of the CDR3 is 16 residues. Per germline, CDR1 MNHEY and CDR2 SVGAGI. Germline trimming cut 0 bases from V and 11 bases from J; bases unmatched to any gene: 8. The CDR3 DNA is TGTGCCAGCAGTTACTCACCGGGACAGGGAGCTACACCCCTCCACTTT. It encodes CASSYSPGQGATPLHF.

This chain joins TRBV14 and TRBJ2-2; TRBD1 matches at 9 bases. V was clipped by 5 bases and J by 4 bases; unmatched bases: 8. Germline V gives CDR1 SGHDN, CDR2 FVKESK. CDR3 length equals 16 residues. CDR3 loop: CASSFRQGVGTGELFF. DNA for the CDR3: TGTGCCAGCAGCTTCCGACAGGGGGTCGGCACCGGGGAGCTGTTTTTT.

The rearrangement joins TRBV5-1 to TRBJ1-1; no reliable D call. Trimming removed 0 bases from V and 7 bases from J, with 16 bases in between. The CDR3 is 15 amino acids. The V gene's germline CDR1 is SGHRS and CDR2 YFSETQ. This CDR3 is CASSLETLSPGEAFF. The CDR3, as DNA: TGCGCCAGCAGCTTGGAGACTTTGAGTCCCGGTGAAGCTTTCTTT.

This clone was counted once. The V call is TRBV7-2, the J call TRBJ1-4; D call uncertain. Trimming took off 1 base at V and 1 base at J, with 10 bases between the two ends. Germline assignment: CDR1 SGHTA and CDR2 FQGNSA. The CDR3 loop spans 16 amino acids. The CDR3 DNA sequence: TGTGCCAGCAGCTTAGTCACGGGGAGAACTAATGAAAAACTGTTTTTT. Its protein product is CASSLVTGRTNEKLFF. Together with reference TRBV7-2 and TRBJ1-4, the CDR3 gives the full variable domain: GAGVSQSPSNKVTEKGKDVELRCDPISGHTALYWYRQSLGQGLEFLIYFQGNSAPDKSGLPSDRFSAERTGGSVSTLTIQRTQQEDSAVYLCASSLVTGRTNEKLFFGSGTQLSVL.

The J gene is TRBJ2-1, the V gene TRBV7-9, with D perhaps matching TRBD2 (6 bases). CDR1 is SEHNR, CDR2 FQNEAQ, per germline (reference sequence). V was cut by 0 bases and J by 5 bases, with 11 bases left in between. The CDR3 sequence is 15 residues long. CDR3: CASSLASGLNNEQFF. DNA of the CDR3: TGTGCCAGCAGCTTAGCGAGTGGACTAAACAATGAGCAGTTCTTC.

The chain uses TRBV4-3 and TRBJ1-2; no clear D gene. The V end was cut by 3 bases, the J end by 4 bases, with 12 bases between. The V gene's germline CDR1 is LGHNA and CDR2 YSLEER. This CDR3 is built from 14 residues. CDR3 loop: CASSQGGILYGYTF. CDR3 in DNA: TGCGCCAGCAGCCAGGGCGGGATTCTCTATGGCTACACCTTC.

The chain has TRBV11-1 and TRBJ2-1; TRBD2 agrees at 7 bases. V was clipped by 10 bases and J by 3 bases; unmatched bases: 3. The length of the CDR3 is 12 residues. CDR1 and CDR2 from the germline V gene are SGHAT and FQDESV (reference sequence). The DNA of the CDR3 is TGTGCCACGGGAGGTCGCTACAATGAGCAGTTCTTC. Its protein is CATGGRYNEQFF.

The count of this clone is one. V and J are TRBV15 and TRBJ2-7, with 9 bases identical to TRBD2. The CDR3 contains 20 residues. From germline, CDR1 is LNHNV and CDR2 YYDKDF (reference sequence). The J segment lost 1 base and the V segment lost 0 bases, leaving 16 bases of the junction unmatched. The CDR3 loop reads CATSRDLVAGGAGRSYEQYF. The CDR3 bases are TGTGCCACCAGCAGAGATTTGGTGGCGGGGGGGGCAGGAAGGTCCTACGAGCAGTACTTC. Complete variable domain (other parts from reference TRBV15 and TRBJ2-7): DAMVIQNPRYQVTQFGKPVTLSCSQTLNHNVMYWYQQKSSQAPKLLFHYYDKDFNNEADTPDNFQSRRPNTSFCFLDIRSPGLGDTAMYLCATSRDLVAGGAGRSYEQYFGPGTRLTVT.

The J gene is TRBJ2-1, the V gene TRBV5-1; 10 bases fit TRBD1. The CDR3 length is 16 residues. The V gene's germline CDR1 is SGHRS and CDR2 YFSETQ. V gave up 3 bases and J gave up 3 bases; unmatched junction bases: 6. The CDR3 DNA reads TGCGCCAGCAGCTCTCGGCGGACAGGGGGCTACAATGAGCAGTTCTTC. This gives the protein CASSSRRTGGYNEQFF.

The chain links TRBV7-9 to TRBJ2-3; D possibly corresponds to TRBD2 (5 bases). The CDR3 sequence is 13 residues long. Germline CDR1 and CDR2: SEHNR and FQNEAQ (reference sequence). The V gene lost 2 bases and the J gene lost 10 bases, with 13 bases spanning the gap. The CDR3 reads CASSLSTRGAQYF. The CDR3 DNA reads TGTGCCAGCAGCTTAAGTACCCGGGGTGCGCAGTATTTT. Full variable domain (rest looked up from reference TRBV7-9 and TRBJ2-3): DTGVSQNPRHKITKRGQNVTFRCDPISEHNRLYWYRQTLGQGPEFLTYFQNEAQLEKSRLLSDRFSAERPKGSFSTLEIQRTEQGDSAMYLCASSLSTRGAQYFGPGTRLTVL.

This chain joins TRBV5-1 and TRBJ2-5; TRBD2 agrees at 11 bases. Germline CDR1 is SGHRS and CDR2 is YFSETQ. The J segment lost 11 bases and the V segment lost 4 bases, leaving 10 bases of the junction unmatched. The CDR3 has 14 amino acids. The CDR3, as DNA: TGCGCCAGCAGCGATAGCGGGGGGGCTAGGGAGCAGTACTTC. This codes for CASSDSGGAREQYF.

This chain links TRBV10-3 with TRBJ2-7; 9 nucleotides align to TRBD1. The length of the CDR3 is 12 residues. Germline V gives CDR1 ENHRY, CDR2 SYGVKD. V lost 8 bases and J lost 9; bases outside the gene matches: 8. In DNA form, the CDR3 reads TGTGCCATCGGGGACAGGGAGGCTGGGCAGTACTTC. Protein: CAIGDREAGQYF.

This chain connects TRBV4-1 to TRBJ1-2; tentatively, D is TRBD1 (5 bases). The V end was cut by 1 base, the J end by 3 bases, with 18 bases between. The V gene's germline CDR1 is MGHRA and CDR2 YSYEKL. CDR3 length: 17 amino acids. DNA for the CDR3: TGCGCCAGCAGCCAAGCATACGGGGGGGGTCTTCACTATGGCTACACCTTC. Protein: CASSQAYGGGLHYGYTF.

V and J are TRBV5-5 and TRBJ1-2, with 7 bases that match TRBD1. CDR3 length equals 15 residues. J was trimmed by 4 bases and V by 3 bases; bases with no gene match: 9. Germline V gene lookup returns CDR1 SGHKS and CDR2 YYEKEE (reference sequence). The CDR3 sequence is CASSSGEHRGYGYTF. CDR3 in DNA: TGTGCCAGCAGCTCGGGGGAACACAGGGGCTATGGCTACACCTTC.

CDR3 in DNA: TGTGCCAGCAGCGCGGAGGGTTGGTGGCAGCGAGAGACCCAGTACTTC. It specifies CASSAEGWWQRETQYF. The chain has TRBV9 and TRBJ2-5; tentative D call: TRBD2 (6 bases). There are 16 residues in the CDR3. V was cut by 3 bases and J by 4 bases, with 19 bases left in between. Germline CDR1 is SGDLS and CDR2 is YYNGEE.